Listed below are T cell receptor beta chains from one sample, sequenced in a study of radiotherapy plus CTLA-4 blockade in lung cancer. Sequenced by immunoSEQ multiplex PCR; TCRdb stores in-frame clones only, minus some. The sample gives 62,000 or so clones, 70% to 85% of which show up once; roughly 10% is in the top ten. The sample was peripheral blood, taken from a patient treated with radiotherapy plus ipilimumab. The source of these receptors is a human donor with non-small cell lung cancer who had a complete response to radiotherapy plus ipilimumab. Each CDR3 is given with its conserved first and last residue. D genes are given only for firm matches. Size tells how often a clone was seen (once, few, many) or the class of an expanded clone, and some rows leave it out.

clone_size	j_call	v_call	d_call	cdr3_nt	cdr3_aa
-	TRBJ1-2	TRBV29-1	-	TGCAGCGTTGGACGAGGCTATGGCTACACCTTC	CSVGRGYGYTF
once	TRBJ1-4	TRBV20-1	-	TGCAGTGCGATGGACAAGGAAAAACTGTTTTTT	CSAMDKEKLFF
-	TRBJ1-1	TRBV7-2	-	TGTGCCAGCAGCTCAATTAGGGACACTGAAGCTTTCTTT	CASSSIRDTEAFF
-	TRBJ2-3	TRBV5-5	-	TGTGCCAGCAGCTTTGGCAGTAACACAGATACGCAGTATTTT	CASSFGSNTDTQYF
few	TRBJ1-6	TRBV7-9	-	TGTGCCAGCAGCTTAGAACAGAATAATTCACCCCTCCACTTT	CASSLEQNNSPLHF
-	TRBJ2-1	TRBV6-5	-	TGTGCCAGCAGTTACTATCCGGAGTCGGGTGAGCAGTTCTTC	CASSYYPESGEQFF
-	TRBJ2-2	TRBV15	-	TGTGCCACCAGCAGAGATAGCGACTCCGCGAACACCGGGGAGCTGTTTTTT	CATSRDSDSANTGELFF
-	TRBJ1-6	TRBV5-1	TRBD1	TGCGCCAGCACCAGTGGGGACAGCTATAATTCACCCCTCCACTTT	CASTSGDSYNSPLHF
-	TRBJ2-7	TRBV15	-	TGTGCCACCAGCAGAGATCATGGGGAGACCTACGAGCAGTACTTC	CATSRDHGETYEQYF
-	TRBJ2-1	TRBV7-2	TRBD1	TGTGCCAGCAGCTTTCCTTCCGGGACAGGGTACAATGAGCAGTTCTTC	CASSFPSGTGYNEQFF
-	TRBJ2-2	TRBV19	TRBD2	TGTGCCAGTAGTAAGGTTACGGGGGGATTGGCCGGGGAGCTGTTTTTT	CASSKVTGGLAGELFF
-	TRBJ2-1	TRBV7-7	-	TGTGCTAGCAGCACAGCGGGTGGGGGCTACAATGAGCAGTTCTTC	CASSTAGGGYNEQFF
-	TRBJ2-3	TRBV25-1	TRBD2	TGTGCCAGCAGTGACCCAGCGGGGGGGCCTCTGCTCACAGATACGCAGTATTTT	CASSDPAGGPLLTDTQYF
few	TRBJ2-5	TRBV13	-	TGTGCCAGCGGCACAGGGCTTGAAGAGACCCAGTACTTC	CASGTGLEETQYF
-	TRBJ1-6	TRBV7-9	TRBD1	TGTGCCAGCAGCCCAGAAGGACAGGGCGGTACACCCCTCCACTTT	CASSPEGQGGTPLHF
-	TRBJ2-1	TRBV4-3	TRBD2	TGCGCCAGCAGCCAAGGGACTAGCGGATACAATGAGCAGTTCTTC	CASSQGTSGYNEQFF
-	TRBJ2-1	TRBV19	-	TGTGCCAGTAGCTCATACAATGAGCAGTTCTTC	CASSSYNEQFF
-	TRBJ2-7	TRBV11-2	-	TGTGCCAGCAGCCATCCTTTAAGGGGCATCTCCTCCTACGAGCAGTACTTC	CASSHPLRGISSYEQYF
-	TRBJ1-3	TRBV7-2	-	TGTGCCAGCAGCTTAGATCGGACCGGGGGTAACACCATATATTTT	CASSLDRTGGNTIYF
-	TRBJ2-3	TRBV12-1	-	TGTGCCAGCTTGACTAGCGGGAGTTGTACAGATACGCAGTATTTT	CASLTSGSCTDTQYF
-	TRBJ2-1	TRBV4-1	-	TGCGCCAGCAGCCTCAACACCTACAATGAGCAGTTCTTC	CASSLNTYNEQFF
-	TRBJ1-1	TRBV5-1	-	TGCGCCAGCAGCTCCATTCCGGTGGCTGAAGCTTTCTTT	CASSSIPVAEAFF
-	TRBJ1-2	TRBV7-9	-	TGTGCCAGCAGCCTCGACAGATCGGGGGGCTACACCTTC	CASSLDRSGGYTF
-	TRBJ1-1	TRBV4-3	-	TGCGCCAGCAGCCAAGATCGGGCTCTGAACACTGAAGCTTTCTTT	CASSQDRALNTEAFF
-	TRBJ2-1	TRBV7-2	TRBD1	TGTGCCAGCAGTTTTTCTTGGGACAACAGGGGAAATGAGCAGTTCTTC	CASSFSWDNRGNEQFF
-	TRBJ2-1	TRBV12-5	TRBD2	TGTGCTAGTGGCCCCCCGGGAAGCGGGGGTGGGTTCTTC	CASGPPGSGGGFF
once	TRBJ2-1	TRBV5-1	TRBD2	TGCGCCAGCAGCTCTACCGGGACTAGCGGTAATGAGCAGTTCTTC	CASSSTGTSGNEQFF
-	TRBJ1-1	TRBV10-1	-	TGCGCCAGCAGTTGCCCTCTAGGACGGATCATGAACACTGAAGCTTTCTTT	CASSCPLGRIMNTEAFF
-	TRBJ2-2	TRBV7-2	-	TGTGCCAGCAGCTTAATGGGAGGTCGTAATTTCGGGGAGCTGTTTTTT	CASSLMGGRNFGELFF
-	TRBJ2-7	TRBV5-4	TRBD1	TGTGCCAGCAGCTTGGGAAACAGGGGCGCCCTGGACGAGCAGTACTTC	CASSLGNRGALDEQYF
-	TRBJ2-3	TRBV9	-	TGTGCCAGCAGCGTAGGTCGGGGATGGACAGATACGCAGTATTTT	CASSVGRGWTDTQYF
-	TRBJ2-7	TRBV29-1	-	TGCAGCGGACGGGGCAGCTCCTACGAGCAGTACTTC	CSGRGSSYEQYF
-	TRBJ2-1	TRBV11-3	-	TGTGCCAGCAGCTCCCTAGCAGTATACAATGAGCAGTTCTTC	CASSSLAVYNEQFF
-	TRBJ1-2	TRBV30	-	TGTGCCTGGACCTCTGAGGTCCGAAACTATGGCTACACCTTC	CAWTSEVRNYGYTF
-	TRBJ1-6	TRBV6-5	-	TGTGCCAGCAGTGAACTGAAGTTTAATTCACCCCTCCACTTT	CASSELKFNSPLHF
-	TRBJ1-1	TRBV6-1	-	TGTGCCAGCAGTTTGGCTGGTTTGAACACTGAAGCTTTCTTT	CASSLAGLNTEAFF
few	TRBJ1-5	TRBV2	TRBD1	TGTGCCAGCATTGCAGGGGGCGGTCAGCCCCAGCATTTT	CASIAGGGQPQHF